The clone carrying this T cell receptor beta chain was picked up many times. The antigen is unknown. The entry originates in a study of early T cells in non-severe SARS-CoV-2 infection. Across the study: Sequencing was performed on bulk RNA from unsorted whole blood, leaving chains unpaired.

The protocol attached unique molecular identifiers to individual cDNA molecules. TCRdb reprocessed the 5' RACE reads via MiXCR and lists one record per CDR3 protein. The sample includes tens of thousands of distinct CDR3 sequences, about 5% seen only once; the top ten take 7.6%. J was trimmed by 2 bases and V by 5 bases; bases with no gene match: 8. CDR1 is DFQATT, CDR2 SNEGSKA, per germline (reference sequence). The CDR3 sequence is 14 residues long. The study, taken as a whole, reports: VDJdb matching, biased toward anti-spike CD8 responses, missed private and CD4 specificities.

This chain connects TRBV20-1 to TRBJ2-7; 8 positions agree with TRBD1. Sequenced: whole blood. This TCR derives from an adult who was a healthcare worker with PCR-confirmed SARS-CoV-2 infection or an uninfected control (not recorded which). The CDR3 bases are TGCAGTGCTTATCCCGGGACAGGAACCTACGAGCAGTACTTC. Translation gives CSAYPGTGTYEQYF.